The rows below give T cell receptor beta chains drawn from one sample of a study of blood T cell repertoires in COVID-19. The repertoire was sequenced with immunoSEQ multiplex PCR; TCRdb's copy has only in-frame clones and lacks some. The sample contains about 220,000 clones, 65% to 90% of which appear only once. The sample consisted of peripheral blood. The receptors originated from a man aged 50 to 60 with active or convalescent COVID-19. Each CDR3 is given with its conserved first and last residue. Each record gives: J gene, D gene, V gene, clone size, CDR3 length, CDR3 protein, CDR3 DNA. A D gene is named only where the DNA matches it firmly. Clone sizes are given selectively: once, few, many, or a class where the clone is expanded.

>TRBJ2-5|NA|TRBV18|once|12
CASSLNQETQYF
TGTGCCAGCTCACTTAACCAAGAGACCCAGTACTTC
>TRBJ1-1|TRBD1|TRBV28|once|15
CASSSSGTGFTEAFF
TGTGCCAGCAGTTCCTCCGGGACAGGGTTCACTGAAGCTTTCTTT
>TRBJ2-3|TRBD1|TRBV10-1|NA|17
CASNPTRTGLFTDTQYF
TGCGCCAGCAATCCCACTCGGACAGGGTTATTCACAGATACGCAGTATTTT
>TRBJ1-2|TRBD1|TRBV6-2/TRBV6-3|once|14
CASSYQGANYGYTF
TGTGCCAGCAGTTATCAGGGGGCTAACTATGGCTACACCTTC
>TRBJ1-1|NA|TRBV15|few|13
CATSPRTGFRAFF
TGTGCCACCAGCCCCCGGACGGGATTCAGGGCTTTCTTT
>TRBJ1-2|NA|TRBV29-1|NA|11
CSVVTGYGYTF
TGCAGCGTCGTGACAGGATATGGCTACACCTTC
>TRBJ2-3|NA|TRBV25-1|few|13
CASRGQGTDTQYF
TGTGCCAGCAGGGGCCAGGGGACGGATACGCAGTATTTT
>TRBJ2-3|TRBD2|TRBV9|NA|16
CASSPRSSGIGDTQYF
TGTGCCAGCAGCCCCCGGTCGAGCGGGATTGGGGATACGCAGTATTTT
>TRBJ1-1|NA|TRBV7-2|NA|13
CASSFTTNTEAFF
TGTGCCAGCAGCTTTACAACGAACACTGAAGCTTTCTTT
>TRBJ2-7|NA|TRBV30|NA|13
CAWSDWSSYEQYF
TGTGCCTGGAGTGACTGGAGCTCCTACGAGCAGTACTTC
>TRBJ2-5|TRBD2|TRBV4-1|NA|17
CASSLGLAGGSQETQYF
TGCGCCAGCAGTCTGGGACTAGCGGGGGGTAGCCAAGAGACCCAGTACTTC
>TRBJ1-5|NA|TRBV12-3/TRBV12-4|NA|12
CASRNNNQPQHF
TGTGCCAGCAGGAACAACAATCAGCCCCAGCATTTT
>TRBJ2-1|NA|TRBV4-3|NA|16
CASSQGELEYRDEQFF
TGCGCCAGCAGCCAAGGGGAACTAGAGTATCGTGATGAGCAGTTCTTC
>TRBJ2-7|NA|TRBV2|NA|12
CASSGLGSKQYF
TGTGCCAGCAGTGGACTAGGAAGCAAGCAGTACTTC
>TRBJ2-2|TRBD1|TRBV6-2/TRBV6-3|few|16
CASIPGGQGDTGELFF
TGTGCCAGCATCCCCGGGGGACAGGGGGACACCGGGGAGCTGTTTTTT
>TRBJ2-1|NA|TRBV13|few|13
CASLARTYNEQFF
TGTGCCAGCTTAGCCCGAACCTACAATGAGCAGTTCTTC
>TRBJ1-2|NA|TRBV2|NA|13
CASSEEVDGAGGF
TGTGCCAGCAGTGAAGAGGTCGACGGCGCCGGGGGCTTC
>TRBJ2-7|TRBD2|TRBV3-1/TRBV3-2|NA|19
CASSQAGTSGSPPRKEQYF
TGTGCCAGCAGCCAGGCCGGGACTAGCGGGAGTCCCCCTAGGAAGGAGCAGTACTTC
>TRBJ1-4|TRBD1|TRBV7-9|NA|17
CASSDRQGVPTNEKLFF
TGTGCCAGCAGCGATCGACAGGGAGTTCCAACTAATGAAAAACTGTTTTTT
>TRBJ1-2|TRBD1|TRBV24-1|NA|13
CATSGDRGYGYTF
TGTGCCACCAGTGGGGACAGGGGCTATGGCTACACCTTC
>TRBJ2-5|TRBD1|TRBV9|NA|15
CASSLGQGLGETQYF
TGTGCCAGCAGCTTAGGACAGGGGCTAGGAGAGACCCAGTACTTC
>TRBJ1-1|NA|TRBV20-1|NA|14
CSASSRGQDTEAFF
TGCAGTGCTAGTTCGCGGGGGCAGGACACTGAAGCTTTCTTT
>TRBJ1-3|NA|TRBV11-2|NA|15
CASSLDRGSGNTIYF
TGTGCCAGCAGCTTAGATCGGGGTTCTGGAAACACCATATATTTT
>TRBJ1-1|TRBD1|TRBV18|NA|14
CASSPSTGGTEAFF
TGTGCCAGCTCACCCTCGACAGGGGGAACTGAAGCTTTCTTT
>TRBJ2-1|TRBD1|TRBV9|NA|14
CASSETGAYNEQFF
TGTGCCAGCAGCGAAACAGGGGCCTACAATGAGCAGTTCTTC
>TRBJ1-1|NA|TRBV5-1|NA|13
CASSKSAGAEAFF
TGCGCCAGCAGCAAATCAGCGGGCGCTGAAGCTTTCTTT
>TRBJ1-4|NA|TRBV28|NA|16
CASSLASGTLNEKLFF
TGTGCCAGCAGTTTGGCCTCCGGGACACTTAATGAAAAACTGTTTTTT
>TRBJ2-6|NA|TRBV18|NA|17
CASSRIVGGSGANVLTF
TGTGCCAGCTCCCGGATAGTCGGAGGCTCTGGGGCCAACGTCCTGACTTTC
>TRBJ2-7|TRBD1|TRBV18|few|14
CASSLDRSSYEQYF
TGTGCCAGCTCACTGGACAGGAGCTCCTACGAGCAGTACTTC
>TRBJ2-2|TRBD1|TRBV5-1|NA|16
CASSIVTGRATGELFF
TGCGCCAGCAGCATCGTGACAGGGAGAGCCACCGGGGAGCTGTTTTTT